This T cell receptor beta chain was found in a study of STAT5B mutations in CD4+ large granular lymphocyte leukemia. The assay was run at survey level. TCRdb's copy holds only in-frame clones and misses some; the assay was immunoSEQ multiplex PCR. The data hold about 30,000 clones, with around 85% observed a single time. The sequence was obtained from a human donor in good health. The sequenced sample consisted of CD4+ T cells from blood buffy coats.

DNA of the CDR3: TGCAGTGCTAGCTCCCTTAATACGCAGTATTTT. As protein: CSASSLNTQYF. The rearrangement joins TRBV20-1 to TRBJ2-3; D gene unclear. CDR3 size: 11 residues. Germline values: CDR1 DFQATT, CDR2 SNEGSKA (reference sequence). Trimming stripped 3 bases from V and 7 bases from J, with 8 bases between.